These 3 T cell receptor beta chains came from one sample sequenced in a study of T cell changes during pregnancy in multiple sclerosis. Clones were read by immunoSEQ multiplex PCR, and TCRdb kept only the in-frame ones, dropping some. Here the sample spans around 27,000 clones, over 85% being singletons. Source: CD4+ T cells from peripheral blood mononuclear cells, taken in the first trimester of pregnancy. All receptors derive from a female donor with multiple sclerosis, enrolled in a pregnancy study.

CDR3 bases: TGTGCCAGCAGGCGTGGGACAGGGGGCGCGGTGAAGTACTTC. Protein product: CASRRGTGGAVKYF. V is TRBV27 and J is TRBJ2-7; 12 positions agree with TRBD1. Unmatched junction bases numbered 11, after V lost 6 bases and J lost 11 bases. There are 14 residues in the CDR3. Germline CDR1 MNHEY, CDR2 SMNVEV (reference sequence).

This chain links TRBV18 with TRBJ1-2; D gene unclear. Germline V gene data show CDR1 as KGHSH and CDR2 as LQKENI. The CDR3 extends over 12 amino acids. V lost 4 bases to trimming and J lost 2 bases, with 5 bases between them. For the CDR3, the DNA is TGTGCCAGCTCACAGGAGAACTATGGCTACACCTTC. Translating gives CASSQENYGYTF.

The chain recombines TRBV10-2 with TRBJ1-2; D is unclear. V was trimmed by 7 bases and J by 6 bases, leaving 15 bases between them. CDR3 length: 13 amino acids. Germline-derived CDR1 and CDR2 are WSHSY and SAAADI. CDR3: CASKAFRVDGYTF. The CDR3 DNA reads TGCGCCAGCAAAGCTTTTCGGGTGGATGGCTACACCTTC.